A selection of T cell receptor beta chains follows, all from one sample in a study of blood T cell repertoires in COVID-19. Repertoires were generated with immunoSEQ multiplex PCR, while TCRdb's copy carries only in-frame clones and drops some. The sample carries more than 400,000 clones, around 85% recorded once. Sequenced sample: peripheral blood. These TCRs come from a human donor in a cohort sampled during active COVID-19. Both conserved end residues are part of each CDR3.

CDR3 protein: CSARVGGEAFF
V gene: TRBV20-1
J gene: TRBJ1-1

CDR3 protein: CASSVRGSYGYTF
V gene: TRBV9
J gene: TRBJ1-2

CDR3 protein: CASSVEAIQETQYF
V gene: TRBV9
J gene: TRBJ2-5

CDR3 protein: CAISESAGSSGGNEQFF
V gene: TRBV10-3
J gene: TRBJ2-1

CDR3 protein: CASSLNRGAETQYF
V gene: TRBV11-3
J gene: TRBJ2-5

CDR3 protein: CASSQVLGSQYEQYF
V gene: TRBV4-2
J gene: TRBJ2-7

CDR3 protein: CAISGTGDQPQHF
V gene: TRBV10-3
J gene: TRBJ1-5

CDR3 protein: CASSLFLSTTEQETQYF
V gene: TRBV28
J gene: TRBJ2-5

CDR3 protein: CASSDPTSDNQGGGYTF
V gene: TRBV25-1
J gene: TRBJ1-2

CDR3 protein: CASAQGWRDELGTDTQYF
V gene: TRBV19
J gene: TRBJ2-3

CDR3 protein: CATSETAGSGLHSGNTIYF
V gene: TRBV24-1
J gene: TRBJ1-3

CDR3 protein: CASSKCGGYSSGNTIYF
V gene: TRBV21-1
J gene: TRBJ1-3

CDR3 protein: CASSAFTGTGAYEQYF
V gene: TRBV19
J gene: TRBJ2-7

CDR3 protein: CASSTDSSNYGYTF
V gene: TRBV19
J gene: TRBJ1-2

CDR3 protein: CASSYEGGSAETQYF
V gene: TRBV5-1
J gene: TRBJ2-5

CDR3 protein: CASSSLAGVSYEQYF
V gene: TRBV11-2
J gene: TRBJ2-7

CDR3 protein: CASTYYRDRGNTEAFF
V gene: TRBV5-6
J gene: TRBJ1-1

CDR3 protein: CASSQGARGGYTF
V gene: TRBV14
J gene: TRBJ1-2

CDR3 protein: CASRARSTDTQYF
V gene: TRBV6-5
J gene: TRBJ2-3

CDR3 protein: CASSSPGLAGWQYF
V gene: TRBV6-5
J gene: TRBJ2-3

CDR3 protein: CASSQAGVIVHEQYF
V gene: TRBV6-2/TRBV6-3
J gene: TRBJ2-7

CDR3 protein: CASADTEAFF
V gene: TRBV12-3/TRBV12-4
J gene: TRBJ1-1

CDR3 protein: CASSPEQGFLNYGYTF
V gene: TRBV7-2
J gene: TRBJ1-2

CDR3 protein: CASSLDSQNEKLFF
V gene: TRBV5-1
J gene: TRBJ1-4

CDR3 protein: CASSPPSRGTEAFF
V gene: TRBV28
J gene: TRBJ1-1

CDR3 protein: CASTRGDEQYF
V gene: TRBV6-5
J gene: TRBJ2-7

CDR3 protein: CASRKFRGSDTYEQYF
V gene: TRBV27
J gene: TRBJ2-7

CDR3 protein: CASSLDLGFSPLHF
V gene: TRBV7-9
J gene: TRBJ1-6

CDR3 protein: CASRDDRGGNQPQHF
V gene: TRBV2
J gene: TRBJ1-5

CDR3 protein: CASSSRERQYF
V gene: TRBV11-3
J gene: TRBJ2-3

CDR3 protein: CASSRLAGGGNEQYF
V gene: TRBV19
J gene: TRBJ2-7